This entry is about one TCR beta chain. As yet, its antigen is unknown. A multiplex PCR was run with 60 Vbeta primers and 13 Jbeta primers. Sequenced by immunoSEQ multiplex PCR; TCRdb stores in-frame clones only, minus some. The sample contains around 140,000 clones, more than 70% of which appear only once. The data were obtained in a study of cytomegalovirus exposure and HLA in healthy donors. This CDR3 spans 17 amino acids. General study findings and limits: Later work found that TCR association rates differed between HLA loci; DRB1 had the most and HLA-C the fewest.

This chain links TRBV1 with TRBJ2-4; the D segment call TRBD1 is taken from the table without a DNA check. TRBV1 is tagged as a pseudogene. This TCR was recovered from a woman aged 60 to 75 in good health and CMV-seronegative. The sample taken for sequencing was PBMCs. CDR3 loop: CTSSRQGAYGPKNIQYF. DNA of the CDR3: TGCACCAGCAGCCGACAGGGGGCCTACGGACCCAAAAACATTCAGTACTTC.